One and the same sample provided the 12 T cell receptor beta chains below, sequenced in a study of CD8 T cells in Susac syndrome. Random hexamers were used to reverse transcribe about 0.5 to 1 ug of RNA. TCRdb recomputed calls from the immunoSEQ multiplex PCR reads with MiXCR, one row per CDR3 protein. The sample has 200,000 to 300,000 distinct CDR3 sequences; less than 96% are singletons. The sample taken for sequencing was CD4+ T cells from PBMCs. Source of these receptors: a human donor with Susac syndrome.

This CDR3 reads CASSLGFYEQYF. DNA of the CDR3: TGCGCCAGCAGCTTGGGGTTCTACGAGCAGTACTTC. The V and J genes are TRBV5-1 and TRBJ2-7; D is unclear. The V gene's germline CDR1 is SGHRS and CDR2 YFSETQ. The germline V and J ends were trimmed by 0 bases and 3 bases, with 4 bases remaining between them. This CDR3 has 12 residues.

The rearrangement uses TRBV9 and TRBJ2-5; D is possibly TRBD2 (6 bases). CDR1 is SGDLS, CDR2 YYNGEE, per germline. This CDR3 has 14 amino acids. The V gene lost 4 bases and the J gene lost 1 base, with 11 bases spanning the gap. CDR3 in DNA: TGTGCCAGCAGCCGATCGGAGGGCCAAGAGACCCAGTACTTC. Encoded protein: CASSRSEGQETQYF.

In this sample, this clonotype turned up once. The chain employs TRBV29-1 and TRBJ1-3; D unclear. CDR3 length equals 14 residues. CDR1 and CDR2 from the germline V gene are SQVTM and ANQGSEA. With 4 bases removed from V and 0 bases from J, the gap between germline ends came to 10 bases. The CDR3 sequence: CSVGTEVSGNTIYF. CDR3 in DNA: TGCAGCGTTGGAACTGAAGTCTCTGGAAACACCATATATTTT.

The CDR3 sequence is CASSPGTASLYGYTF. In DNA, the CDR3 is TGTGCCAGCAGCCCGGGGACGGCGTCCCTCTATGGCTACACCTTC. This sequence joins TRBV7-9 and TRBJ1-2, with D perhaps matching TRBD1 (5 bases). The germline gives CDR1 SEHNR, CDR2 FQNEAQ (reference sequence). Trimming shortened V by 5 bases and J by 4 bases, and 17 bases separated the two germline ends. This CDR3 region has 15 residues.

CDR3 bases: TGCAGTGCGGATAGCGGGAGTATCGCAGATACGCAGTATTTT. Amino acids: CSADSGSIADTQYF. The chain is built from TRBV20-1 and TRBJ2-3, with 9 bases matching TRBD2. V lost 6 bases, J lost 4 bases, and 8 bases stayed unmatched. The CDR3 has 14 residues. The V gene's germline CDR1 is DFQATT and CDR2 SNEGSKA (reference sequence).

V and J are TRBV18 and TRBJ2-7; 9 bases are a match to TRBD1. The CDR3 consists of 15 residues. The trim removed 6 bases at V and 2 bases at J, leaving 8 bases unmatched. Germline loops: CDR1 KGHSH, CDR2 LQKENI. The CDR3 loop is CASSPGQGRTYEQYF. The CDR3 region has the DNA TGTGCCAGCTCCCCCGGACAGGGGAGAACCTACGAGCAGTACTTC. The full variable domain, rest sourced from reference TRBV18 and TRBJ2-7, is NAGVMQNPRHLVRRRGQEARLRCSPMKGHSHVYWYRQLPEEGLKFMVYLQKENIIDESGMPKERFSAEFPKEGPSILRIQQVVRGDSAAYFCASSPGQGRTYEQYFGPGTRLTVT.

V is TRBV29-1 and J is TRBJ2-3; possible D gene TRBD1, 6 bases. Germline V lookup: CDR1 SQVTM, CDR2 ANQGSEA. The CDR3 is made up of 14 amino acids. The V gene lost 3 bases and the J gene lost 2 bases, with 12 bases spanning the gap. DNA of the CDR3: TGCAGCGTTGACAGGGGATGGGACACAGATACGCAGTATTTT. Protein sequence: CSVDRGWDTDTQYF.

The genes are TRBV25-1 and TRBJ2-5; D is undetermined. Germline lookup yields CDR1 MGHDK and CDR2 SYGVNS. The CDR3 has 11 amino acids. Trimming removed 6 bases from V and 5 bases from J, with 7 bases in between. The CDR3 region has the DNA TGTGCCAGCAGACACGCGGAGACCCAGTACTTC. Its translation is CASRHAETQYF. The full variable domain, completed using reference TRBV25-1 and TRBJ2-5, is EADIYQTPRYLVIGTGKKITLECSQTMGHDKMYWYQQDPGMELHLIHYSYGVNSTEKGDLSSESTVSRIRTEHFPLTLESARPSHTSQYLCASRHAETQYFGPGTRLLVL.

The chain links TRBV3-1 to TRBJ1-5; the D gene is possibly TRBD1 (5 bases). V dropped 4 bases and J dropped 6 bases, with 10 bases sitting between them. In germline, CDR1 is LGHDT, CDR2 YNNKEL (reference sequence). CDR3 length: 13 amino acids. This chain's CDR3 is CASSRSGFQPQHF. The CDR3 DNA is TGTGCCAGCAGCCGATCAGGGTTTCAGCCCCAGCATTTT.

The CDR3 region has the DNA TGTGCCAGCAGGCGGGACGCCCCTCAAGAGACCCAGTACTTC. This sequence encodes CASRRDAPQETQYF. The V and J genes are TRBV5-4 and TRBJ2-5; D is possibly TRBD2 (6 bases). The CDR3 contains 14 residues. With 5 bases removed from V and 2 bases from J, the gap between germline ends came to 13 bases. Germline V gene sequence: CDR1 SGHNT, CDR2 YYREEE (reference sequence).

This chain joins TRBV11-3 and TRBJ2-3, with D tentatively TRBD1 (6 bases). The V end was cut by 5 bases, the J end by 1 base, with 13 bases between. Germline values: CDR1 SGHNT, CDR2 YENEEA. The CDR3 is 15 residues long. The chain's CDR3 is CASSPQGKGTDTQYF. In DNA form, the CDR3 reads TGTGCCAGCAGCCCCCAGGGGAAGGGCACAGATACGCAGTATTTT.

The genes are TRBV30 and TRBJ2-5; no definite D call. Trimming pared 0 bases from V and 5 bases from J, leaving 7 bases between. This CDR3 has 12 amino acids. From germline, CDR1 is GTSNPN and CDR2 SVGIG (reference sequence). In DNA form, the CDR3 reads TGTGCCTGGAGTGTACGTGTGGAGACCCAGTACTTC. Encoded protein: CAWSVRVETQYF.